Presented here are 10 T cell receptor beta chains from one specimen sequenced in a study of T cell responses to AZD1222 COVID-19 vaccine. The protocol was immunoSEQ multiplex PCR, while the TCRdb copy is restricted to in-frame clones and leaves out a portion. The top ten hold around 12% of the sample, which has 130,000 or so clones, about 82% seen once. Material: peripheral blood, obtained on day 0 of AZD1222 vaccination. The source is an adult in good health.

The chain has TRBV5-1 and TRBJ2-3, with TRBD2 identical over 10 bases. Germline-derived CDR1 and CDR2 are SGHRS and YFSETQ. Unmatched junction bases numbered 2, after V lost 0 bases and J lost 1 base. The CDR3 has 16 amino acids. CDR3 in amino acids: CASSLAGLAGTDTQYF. In DNA, the CDR3 is TGCGCCAGCAGCTTGGCCGGACTAGCGGGCACAGATACGCAGTATTTT.

The chain recombines TRBV7-9 with TRBJ2-7; no clear D gene. With 5 bases removed from V and 11 bases from J, the gap between germline ends came to 16 bases. This CDR3 region has 12 residues. Germline V gene lookup returns CDR1 SEHNR and CDR2 FQNEAQ (reference sequence). CDR3 coding DNA: TGTGCCAGCAGCCCAGAGACCGGATGGAAGTACTTC. This translates into CASSPETGWKYF.

The rearrangement links TRBV7-2 to TRBJ2-5; no clear D. V was pared by 1 base and J by 4 bases, with 7 bases between. CDR3 length: 13 residues. CDR1 and CDR2 (germline): SGHTA, FQGNSA. CDR3 sequence (DNA): TGTGCCAGCAGCTTAGGTATTGGAGAGACCCAGTACTTC. The encoded protein is CASSLGIGETQYF.

The gene calls are TRBV6-5 and TRBJ2-2, with 10 bases lining up with TRBD2. This CDR3 region has 15 residues. The germline CDR1 and CDR2 sequences are MNHEY and SVGAGI. V shed 6 bases, J shed 4 bases, and the junction held 5 bases outside the gene matches. CDR3: CASRLSGRFTGELFF. Here the CDR3 DNA reads TGTGCCAGCAGACTTAGCGGGAGGTTCACCGGGGAGCTGTTTTTT.

This chain uses TRBV3-1 (or the pseudogene TRBV3-2) with TRBJ1-2; 7 nucleotides match TRBD1. This CDR3 has 17 residues. J was trimmed by 6 bases and V by 4 bases; bases with no gene match: 17. Germline V CDR1 and CDR2: LGHDT, YNNKEL (reference sequence). The CDR3 sequence is CASSLYRGNFIRHGYTF. Written as DNA, the CDR3 is TGTGCCAGCAGCCTATACAGGGGTAACTTCATTCGGCATGGCTACACCTTC.

The CDR3 nucleotides are TGTGCCACCCATGGAGAAGACGGATTCTCTGGAAACACCATATATTTT. This encodes CATHGEDGFSGNTIYF. The V call is TRBV28, the J call TRBJ1-3; D not resolved. The CDR3 covers 16 residues. Per the germline V gene, CDR1 is MDHEN and CDR2 is SYDVKM. Trimming removed 10 bases from V and 0 bases from J, with 19 bases in between.

The chain carries TRBV18 and TRBJ2-3; D may be TRBD2 (5 bases). This CDR3 comprises 15 residues. Per the germline V gene, CDR1 is KGHSH and CDR2 is LQKENI. The V gene lost 1 base and the J gene lost 0 bases, with 8 bases spanning the gap. The CDR3 DNA is TGTGCCAGCTCACCACTTGGAGGCAGCACAGATACGCAGTATTTT. Translated, it gives CASSPLGGSTDTQYF. The full variable domain, its missing parts supplied by reference TRBV18 and TRBJ2-3, is NAGVMQNPRHLVRRRGQEARLRCSPMKGHSHVYWYRQLPEEGLKFMVYLQKENIIDESGMPKERFSAEFPKEGPSILRIQQVVRGDSAAYFCASSPLGGSTDTQYFGPGTRLTVL.

The count of this clone is one. The chain is built from TRBV5-1 and TRBJ1-2; D ambiguous. Per germline, CDR1 SGHRS and CDR2 YFSETQ. V gave up 0 bases and J gave up 4 bases, with 16 bases separating them. There are 16 residues in the CDR3. The CDR3 sequence: CASSLALGRRSYGYTF. CDR3 DNA: TGCGCCAGCAGCTTGGCTCTTGGACGGAGATCCTATGGCTACACCTTC. Filled out from reference TRBV5-1 and TRBJ1-2, the complete variable domain reads KAGVTQTPRYLIKTRGQQVTLSCSPISGHRSVSWYQQTPGQGLQFLFEYFSETQRNKGNFPGRFSGRQFSNSRSEMNVSTLELGDSALYLCASSLALGRRSYGYTFGSGTRLTVV.

This clone has a handful of counts. The chain is built from TRBV11-3 and TRBJ2-2; 9 bases map to TRBD1. V gave up 6 bases and J gave up 3 bases; unmatched junction bases: 8. Germline V lookup: CDR1 SGHNT, CDR2 YENEEA. The CDR3 covers 16 residues. In nucleotides, the CDR3 is TGTGCCAGCAGTGGCACAGGGGGCGCGGACACCGGGGAGCTGTTTTTT. It translates to CASSGTGGADTGELFF.

The chain recombines TRBV27 with TRBJ2-3, with unresolved D. The CDR3 is 11 amino acids. Per the germline V gene, CDR1 is MNHEY and CDR2 is SMNVEV (reference sequence). V was clipped by 8 bases and J by 6 bases, with 9 bases between them. The CDR3 here is CASGSGDTQYF. Written as DNA, the CDR3 is TGTGCCAGCGGTTCGGGCGATACGCAGTATTTT.